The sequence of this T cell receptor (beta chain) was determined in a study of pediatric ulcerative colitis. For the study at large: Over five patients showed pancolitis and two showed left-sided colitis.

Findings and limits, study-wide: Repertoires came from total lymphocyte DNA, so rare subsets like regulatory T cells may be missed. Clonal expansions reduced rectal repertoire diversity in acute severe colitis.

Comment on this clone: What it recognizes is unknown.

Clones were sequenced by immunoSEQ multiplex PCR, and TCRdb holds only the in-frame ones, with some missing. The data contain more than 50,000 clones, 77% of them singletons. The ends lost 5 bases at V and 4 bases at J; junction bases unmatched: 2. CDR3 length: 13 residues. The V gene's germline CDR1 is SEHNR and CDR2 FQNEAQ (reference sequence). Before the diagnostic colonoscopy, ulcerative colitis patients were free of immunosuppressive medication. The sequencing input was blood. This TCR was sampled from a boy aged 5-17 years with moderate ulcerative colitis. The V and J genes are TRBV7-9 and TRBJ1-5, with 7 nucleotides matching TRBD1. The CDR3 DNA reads TGTGCCAGCAGCCCGACAGGGAATCAGCCCCAGCATTTT. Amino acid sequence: CASSPTGNQPQHF.